The rows below give T cell receptor beta chains drawn from one sample of a study of shared clonotypes between healthy human individuals. Profiling relied on immunoSEQ multiplex PCR, and the TCRdb table lists in-frame clones only, not all of them. The repertoire has 1 million to 1.3 million clones, about 80% of them found once; the top ten carry around 0.6%. Sequenced sample: memory CD4+ T cells from PBMCs. The receptors derive from a man between 18 and 29 years old in good health. Some clones in this sample may be carry-over from other donors' samples. The CDR3 runs from the conserved cysteine through the conserved F or W. A D gene is named only where the DNA matches it firmly. Clone size is not always given. Where it is, it says once, few, many or a class for expanded clones.

D,size,length,V,J,DNA,CDR3
TRBD1,-,17,TRBV4-3,TRBJ1-1,TGCGCCAGCAGCCAGGGACAGGGGGCTCTTGGGAACACTGAAGCTTTCTTT,CASSQGQGALGNTEAFF
-,few,14,TRBV11-3,TRBJ2-7,TGTGCCAGCAGCTTTACCGGGAGCTCCTACGAGCAGTACTTC,CASSFTGSSYEQYF
-,-,17,TRBV28,TRBJ1-1,TGTGCCAGCAGTTTTCCCGGTGAGAGGACCTTGAACACTGAAGCTTTCTTT,CASSFPGERTLNTEAFF
-,once,15,TRBV15,TRBJ2-7,TGTGCCACCAGCATCGGGGACCAAAGCTCCTACGAGCAGTACTTC,CATSIGDQSSYEQYF
TRBD2,-,14,TRBV6-5,TRBJ2-7,TGTGCCAGCACCCGTCTAGCGGGAAACTACGAGCAGTACTTC,CASTRLAGNYEQYF
TRBD1,-,15,TRBV27,TRBJ2-7,TGTGCCAGCAGTTCCCCGGACAGGGTAACCTACGAGCAGTACTTC,CASSSPDRVTYEQYF
TRBD2,-,17,TRBV28,TRBJ2-7,TGTGCCAGCAGTTTGCTGGGAGCGGGGTCGAGCTCTTACGAGCAGTACTTC,CASSLLGAGSSSYEQYF
-,-,13,TRBV2,TRBJ1-1,TGTGCCAGCATAGGACAGCGGCCCACTGAAGCTTTCTTT,CASIGQRPTEAFF
TRBD1,-,13,TRBV7-2,TRBJ2-3,TGTGCCAGCCAGGGACAGGGAGGTAGTACGCAGTATTTT,CASQGQGGSTQYF
-,-,14,TRBV10-1,TRBJ2-5,TGCGCCAGCAGTGCCTTAGGGGCCGGGGAGACCCAGTACTTC,CASSALGAGETQYF
TRBD1,-,17,TRBV7-9,TRBJ1-4,TGTGCCAGCAGCCTAGGACAGGGGGCGTCAACTAATGAAAAACTGTTTTTT,CASSLGQGASTNEKLFF
-,-,13,TRBV7-7,TRBJ2-7,TGTGCCAGCAGCCCGGCAAACTCCTACGAGCAGTACTTC,CASSPANSYEQYF
-,-,15,TRBV28,TRBJ2-1,TGTGCCAGCAGTACTCCGGGACTCAACTACAATGAGCAGTTCTTC,CASSTPGLNYNEQFF